These 10 T cell receptor beta chains were all obtained from the same sample, sequenced in a study of cytomegalovirus exposure and HLA in healthy donors. Primers included in the PCR were 60 Vbeta and 13 Jbeta primers. Measured with immunoSEQ multiplex PCR; TCRdb has only the in-frame clones, and not every one. Of under 250,000 clones listed, around 77% are singletons. The sample comprised PBMCs. The receptors originated from a man under 40 in good health and CMV-seronegative.

The rearrangement uses TRBV7-9 and TRBJ2-7; 11 bases fit TRBD1. V shed 6 bases and J 5 bases; nucleotides not matched to a gene: 9. The CDR3 has 15 residues. CDR1 SEHNR and CDR2 FQNEAQ come from the germline V gene (reference sequence). In DNA, the CDR3 is TGTGCCAGCAGTTATGGACAGGGGGCGCTTAACGAGCAGTACTTC. Protein sequence: CASSYGQGALNEQYF.

Turning to this clone: This specimen includes other DNA sequences encoding the same CDR3. The chain recombines TRBV6-4 with TRBJ2-3; D remains ambiguous. The germline CDR1 and CDR2 sequences are MRHNA and SNTAGT. Trimming shortened V by 0 bases and J by 0 bases, and 4 bases separated the two germline ends. CDR3 size: 14 residues. The CDR3 bases are TGTGCCAGCAGTGACTCGGCAAGCACAGATACGCAGTATTTT. It specifies CASSDSASTDTQYF.

The V call is TRBV9, the J call TRBJ2-3, with a possible D match to TRBD1 (5 bases). V shed 0 bases and J shed 4 bases, with 12 bases lying between them. CDR1 and CDR2 (germline): SGDLS, YYNGEE. The CDR3 contains 15 residues. The CDR3 DNA reads as TGTGCCAGCAGCGTAGGGGGCAGCCTAGCAGATACGCAGTATTTT. Translated: CASSVGGSLADTQYF.

This chain connects TRBV14 to TRBJ2-7; 7 bases line up with TRBD1. The CDR3 covers 16 residues. Germline CDR1 SGHDN, CDR2 FVKESK. The V gene end was trimmed by 4 bases and the J gene end by 2 bases; junction bases not matched to a gene: 11. This CDR3 reads CASSRTRDSLTYEQYF. Here the CDR3 DNA reads TGTGCCAGCAGCCGAACACGGGACAGCCTAACCTACGAGCAGTACTTC.

This clone has more than one count but fewer than ten. This chain uses TRBV9 with TRBJ1-2, with unresolved D. V shed 2 bases and J shed 0 bases, with 14 bases lying between them. CDR3 size: 16 residues. CDR1 SGDLS and CDR2 YYNGEE come from the germline V gene. This CDR3 is CASSVRTEITNYGYTF. CDR3 nucleotides: TGTGCCAGCAGCGTGAGAACGGAGATTACTAACTATGGCTACACCTTC.

The chain uses TRBV5-1 and TRBJ1-2, with 7 bases aligning to TRBD1. V was pared by 4 bases and J by 4 bases, with 10 bases of the junction left unmatched. This CDR3 spans 15 amino acids. Germline loops: CDR1 SGHRS, CDR2 YFSETQ. This CDR3 is CASSPGQPGGYGYTF. Here the CDR3 DNA reads TGCGCCAGCAGCCCGGGACAGCCAGGCGGCTATGGCTACACCTTC.

This CDR3 is CASSEGRVTGNTIYF. CDR3 coding DNA: TGTGCCAGCAGTGAAGGCAGGGTCACTGGAAACACCATATATTTT. The chain joins TRBV2 to TRBJ1-3, with D possibly being TRBD1 (5 bases). Trimming removed 1 base from V and 2 bases from J, with 9 bases in between. There are 15 residues in the CDR3. From germline, CDR1 is SNHLY and CDR2 FYNNEI. The complete variable domain, with remaining parts taken from reference TRBV2 and TRBJ1-3, reads EPEVTQTPSHQVTQMGQEVILRCVPISNHLYFYWYRQILGQKVEFLVSFYNNEISEKSEIFDDQFSVERPDGSNFTLKIRSTKLEDSAMYFCASSEGRVTGNTIYFGEGSWLTVV.

Only a few counts were recorded for this clone. The gene calls are TRBV2 and TRBJ1-2, with D possibly TRBD1 on 5 matching bases. The germline gives CDR1 SNHLY, CDR2 FYNNEI. This CDR3 is 12 amino acids long. V was trimmed by 5 bases and J by 4 bases, leaving 8 bases between them. CDR3 nucleotide sequence: TGTGCCAGCAGTTTCGACAGCTATGGCTACACCTTC. Protein product: CASSFDSYGYTF.

The CDR3 loop is CASGWTATGELFF. CDR3 sequence (DNA): TGTGCCAGCGGTTGGACAGCCACCGGGGAGCTGTTTTTT. The chain combines TRBV27 with TRBJ2-2, with a weak D call TRBD1 (6 bases). Germline V gene sequence: CDR1 MNHEY, CDR2 SMNVEV (reference sequence). This CDR3 comprises 13 residues. The V and J ends lost 8 bases and 4 bases respectively, with 11 bases between them.

This sequence joins TRBV5-1 and TRBJ2-2; D call uncertain. V shed 4 bases and J shed 5 bases, with 15 bases lying between them. Germline CDR1 and CDR2: SGHRS and YFSETQ. This CDR3 is 15 amino acids long. The CDR3 DNA follows: TGCGCCAGCAGCCGGTCCCCTGAAAATACCGGGGAGCTGTTTTTT. It is translated as CASSRSPENTGELFF.